Below, one T cell receptor beta chain is given with its context. Per the study methods: The authors estimated nucleated cell counts from reference gene primer amplification. Here immunoSEQ multiplex PCR was the method, and the copy in TCRdb shows in-frame clones only, minus some. That table gives V, J and clone size, and the DNA gave D and trimming. This sample yields approximately 200,000 clones, of which roughly 84% are seen a single time; just under 1% belongs to the top ten. The data belong to a study of blood T cell repertoires in COVID-19. On the study more broadly: Samples came from the United States, Italy and Spain, spanning acute and convalescent COVID-19. Nucleic acid was either cDNA or gDNA, and it came from T cells, B-cell-depleted T cells, or PBMCs.

The germline V gene has CDR1 SGDLS and CDR2 YYNGEE. Trimming cost V 3 bases and J 1 base; bases outside gene matches: 7. There are 16 residues in the CDR3. The gene calls are TRBV9 and TRBJ2-3, with 8 bases fitting TRBD1. The sequencing sample was made of peripheral blood. The receptor was derived from a man in his forties with acute or convalescent COVID-19. CDR3 protein: CASSERQGSGTDTQYF. CDR3 nucleotide sequence: TGTGCCAGCAGCGAGCGACAGGGGTCGGGCACAGATACGCAGTATTTT.